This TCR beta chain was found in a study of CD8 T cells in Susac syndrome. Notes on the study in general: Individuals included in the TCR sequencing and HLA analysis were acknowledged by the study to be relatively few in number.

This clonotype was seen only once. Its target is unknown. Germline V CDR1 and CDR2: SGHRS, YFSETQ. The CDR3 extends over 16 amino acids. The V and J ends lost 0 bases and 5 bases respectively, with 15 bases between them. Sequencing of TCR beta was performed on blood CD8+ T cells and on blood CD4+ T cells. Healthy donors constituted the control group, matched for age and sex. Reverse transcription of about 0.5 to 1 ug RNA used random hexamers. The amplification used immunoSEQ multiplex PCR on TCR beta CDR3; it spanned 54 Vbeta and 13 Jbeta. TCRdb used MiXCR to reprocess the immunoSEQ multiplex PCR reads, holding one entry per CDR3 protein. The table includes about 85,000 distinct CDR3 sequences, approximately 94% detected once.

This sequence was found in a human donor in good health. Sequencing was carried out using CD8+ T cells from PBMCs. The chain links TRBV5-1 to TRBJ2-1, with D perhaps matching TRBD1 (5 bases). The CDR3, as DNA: TGCGCCAGCAGCTTGGGGGCCAGGGTTAGGGACAATGAGCAGTTCTTC. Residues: CASSLGARVRDNEQFF.